The 10 T cell receptor beta chains below were found in one sample sequenced in a study of T-cell memory formation after mild COVID-19. Each CDR3 protein gets one entry after TCRdb re-called the 5' RACE reads with MiXCR. The data hold approximately 570,000 distinct CDR3 sequences, with more than 15% observed a single time. Sequenced material: PBMCs or a T cell subset sorted from them (not recorded which). The source of these receptors is an adult woman who had mild COVID-19 (a few samples of this study predate the infection). Cell type and time point are not known.

This sequence joins TRBV30 and TRBJ2-7; 8 nucleotides agree with TRBD1. After removal of 0 bases from V and 2 bases from J, the junction contained 12 bases not matched to a gene. This CDR3 contains 17 residues. Germline CDR1 reads GTSNPN; CDR2 reads SVGIG (reference sequence). CDR3 bases: TGTGCCTGGAGTGTACAAGCGGGCAGGGGACAGGCCTACGAGCAGTACTTC. Translation gives CAWSVQAGRGQAYEQYF.

This clonotype was detected many times. The CDR3 reads CASSQGTGGYEQYF. As DNA, the CDR3 is TGCGCCAGCAGCCAAGGGACAGGGGGCTACGAGCAGTACTTC. This chain links TRBV5-1 with TRBJ2-7; 11 positions agree with TRBD1. V dropped 4 bases and J dropped 3; count of bases not matched to a gene: 3. CDR1 and CDR2 from the germline V gene are SGHRS and YFSETQ. This CDR3 is 14 amino acids long.

The genes are TRBV5-1 and TRBJ1-4, with 7 bases that match TRBD1. Germline V lookup: CDR1 SGHRS, CDR2 YFSETQ. With 4 bases clipped from V and 6 bases from J, the junction kept 9 bases outside the gene matches. The CDR3 is 15 amino acids. The CDR3 reads CASSGTGDSYEKLFF. The CDR3 DNA reads as TGCGCCAGCAGCGGAACGGGGGACAGCTATGAAAAACTGTTTTTT.

This clonotype showed up just a few times. The chain carries TRBV9 and TRBJ2-5, with 10 positions matching TRBD2. The germline CDR1 and CDR2 sequences are SGDLS and YYNGEE. V trimming: 0 bases; J trimming: 4 bases; junction bases outside the gene matches: 3. The CDR3 totals 15 residues. This chain's CDR3 is CASSVEASGGETQYF. Written as DNA, the CDR3 is TGTGCCAGCAGCGTAGAGGCTAGCGGGGGAGAGACCCAGTACTTC.

This clonotype was detected a few times. This chain connects TRBV5-1 to TRBJ1-2; no definite D call. Germline CDR1 and CDR2: SGHRS and YFSETQ. The V end lost 0 bases, the J end lost 5 bases, and 11 bases lay between the germline ends. This CDR3 has 14 amino acids. CDR3: CASSLEVQLYGYTF. For the CDR3, the DNA is TGCGCCAGCAGCTTGGAAGTGCAGTTATATGGCTACACCTTC.

The chain carries TRBV7-8 and TRBJ2-7; TRBD1 matches 8 bases. CDR1 and CDR2 (germline): SGHVS, FQNEAQ. After removal of 8 bases from V and 2 bases from J, the junction contained 8 bases not matched to a gene. The CDR3 runs to 14 residues. This CDR3 reads CASRFDRGTYEQYF. The CDR3 coding sequence is TGTGCCAGCCGATTTGACAGGGGAACCTACGAGCAGTACTTC.

The V and J genes are TRBV5-1 and TRBJ1-3; D gene unclear. Looked up from germline, CDR1 is SGHRS and CDR2 is YFSETQ. V lost 4 bases, J lost 0 bases, and 14 bases lay in between. The CDR3 runs 16 residues. This CDR3 is CASSRRQRSSGNTIYF. The CDR3 coding sequence is TGCGCCAGCAGCCGGAGGCAGAGAAGCTCTGGAAACACCATATATTTT. Variable domain in full (rest from reference TRBV5-1 and TRBJ1-3): KAGVTQTPRYLIKTRGQQVTLSCSPISGHRSVSWYQQTPGQGLQFLFEYFSETQRNKGNFPGRFSGRQFSNSRSEMNVSTLELGDSALYLCASSRRQRSSGNTIYFGEGSWLTVV.

Note on this clonotype: One junction end disagrees with the germline gene, perhaps due to a read error. The V gene is TRBV15, the J gene TRBJ2-3; D call uncertain. Per the germline V gene, CDR1 is LNHNV and CDR2 is YYDKDF (reference sequence). The CDR3 extends over 15 amino acids. CDR3 loop: CATNRGGDGTDTQYF. Here the CDR3 DNA reads TGTGCCACCAACAGAGGCGGAGACGGGACAGATACGCAGTATTTT.

In its sample, this clonotype was seen many times. The J gene is TRBJ2-6, the V gene TRBV12-3 or TRBV12-4, with D hard to call. V was clipped by 3 bases and J by 2 bases, with 2 bases between them. CDR3 size: 13 residues. The CDR3 spells CASSFAGANVLTF. DNA for the CDR3: TGTGCCAGCAGTTTTGCTGGGGCCAACGTCCTGACTTTC.

This clonotype was seen once. This sequence joins TRBV4-2 and TRBJ1-1, with TRBD1 matching over 9 bases. CDR3 length equals 15 residues. CDR1 is LGHNA and CDR2 is YNFKEQ in the germline V gene. The ends lost 4 bases at V and 3 bases at J; junction bases unmatched: 6. CDR3 nucleotide sequence: TGTGCCAGCAGCCGTGGGACAGGGACGTACACTGAAGCTTTCTTT. Its translation is CASSRGTGTYTEAFF.